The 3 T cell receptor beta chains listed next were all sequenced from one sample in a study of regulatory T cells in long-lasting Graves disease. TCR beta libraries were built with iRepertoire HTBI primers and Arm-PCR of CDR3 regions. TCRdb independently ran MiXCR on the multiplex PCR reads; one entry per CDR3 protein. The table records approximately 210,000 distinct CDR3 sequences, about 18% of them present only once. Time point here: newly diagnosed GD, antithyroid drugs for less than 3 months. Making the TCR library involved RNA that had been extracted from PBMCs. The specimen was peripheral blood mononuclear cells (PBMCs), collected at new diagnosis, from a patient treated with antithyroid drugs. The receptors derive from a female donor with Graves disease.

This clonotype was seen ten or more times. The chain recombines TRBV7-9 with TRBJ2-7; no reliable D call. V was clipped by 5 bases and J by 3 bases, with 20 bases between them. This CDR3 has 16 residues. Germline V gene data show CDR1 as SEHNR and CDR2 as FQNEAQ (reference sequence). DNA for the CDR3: TGTGCCAGCAGCCCTCTCATGAGGCCGAAAGACTACGAGCAGTACTTC. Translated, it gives CASSPLMRPKDYEQYF.

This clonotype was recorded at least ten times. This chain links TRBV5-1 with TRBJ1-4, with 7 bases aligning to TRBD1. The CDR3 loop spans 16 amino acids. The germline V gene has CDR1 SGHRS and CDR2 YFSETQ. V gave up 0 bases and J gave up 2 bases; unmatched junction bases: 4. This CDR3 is CASSLDPGQTNEKLFF. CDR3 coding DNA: TGCGCCAGCAGCTTGGACCCGGGACAGACTAATGAAAAACTGTTTTTT.

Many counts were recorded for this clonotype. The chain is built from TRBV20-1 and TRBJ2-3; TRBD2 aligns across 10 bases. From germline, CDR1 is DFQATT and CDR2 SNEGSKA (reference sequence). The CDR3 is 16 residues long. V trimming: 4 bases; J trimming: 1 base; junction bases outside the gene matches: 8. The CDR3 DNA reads TGCAGTGCTAAACCGGGACTAGCGCTCCGCACAGATACGCAGTATTTT. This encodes CSAKPGLALRTDTQYF.